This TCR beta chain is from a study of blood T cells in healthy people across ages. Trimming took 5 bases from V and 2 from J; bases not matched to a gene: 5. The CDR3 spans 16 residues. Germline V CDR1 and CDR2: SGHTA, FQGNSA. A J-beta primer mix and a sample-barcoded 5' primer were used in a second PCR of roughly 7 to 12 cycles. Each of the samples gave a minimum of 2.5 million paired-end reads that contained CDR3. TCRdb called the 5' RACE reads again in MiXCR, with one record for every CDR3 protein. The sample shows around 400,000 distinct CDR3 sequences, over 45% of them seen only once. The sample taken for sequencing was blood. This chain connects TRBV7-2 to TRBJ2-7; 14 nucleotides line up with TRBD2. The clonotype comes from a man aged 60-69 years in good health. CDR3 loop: CASSARLAGGAYEQYF. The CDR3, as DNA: TGTGCCAGCAGCGCGCGACTAGCGGGAGGGGCCTACGAGCAGTACTTC.